This T cell receptor beta chain was profiled in a study of PD-1 blockade in classical Hodgkin lymphoma. Study-wide background: Patients were dosed intravenously with nivolumab at 3 mg/kg every 2 weeks.

This CDR3 spans 13 amino acids. In germline, CDR1 is MNHEY, CDR2 SVGAGI. V was pared by 5 bases and J by 6 bases, with 11 bases between. TCRdb keeps only in-frame clones here, not all; method: immunoSEQ multiplex PCR. This table has 20,000 to 30,000 clones, about 81% appearing once. As for time point: cycle 4 day 1 (C4D1), after less than 7 weeks of nivolumab. Exposure to brentuximab vedotin varied, and each patient had relapsed following autologous stem cell transplantation. Under best response, outcomes were complete response, partial response or progressive disease. Broader study findings: Reported baseline diversity: healthy donors highest, relapsed/refractory patients lowest. Partial responders and progressors had significantly lower baseline TCR diversity.

Worth noting for this clone: Its antigen is currently unknown.

Here the sequenced sample was peripheral blood mononuclear cells (PBMCs), taken before the fourth cycle of nivolumab. V is TRBV6-5 and J is TRBJ2-1; D is ambiguous. This TCR derives from a human donor with classical Hodgkin lymphoma. The CDR3 DNA follows: TGTGCCAGCAGTGGAATAGGCGGCAATGAGCAGTTCTTC. The encoded protein is CASSGIGGNEQFF.